The rows below give T cell receptor beta chains drawn from one sample of a study of shared clonotypes between healthy human individuals. Data came from immunoSEQ multiplex PCR; TCRdb stores just in-frame clones and leaves some out. The top ten hold 0.36% of the sample, which has roughly 1,600,000 clones, 98% seen once. The sample was naive CD4+ T cells sorted from blood. These receptors all stem from a man aged 30-40 years in good health. Both conserved end residues are part of each CDR3. The D gene is left open where the match is weak. Clone size appears in some rows only: once, few, many, or a class for an expanded clone.

V	size	D	J	DNA	CDR3
TRBV5-1	NA	TRBD1	TRBJ2-5	TGCGCCAGCAGCCTGGGACAGTTACAGGAGACCCAGTACTTC	CASSLGQLQETQYF
TRBV7-8	NA	TRBD1	TRBJ1-1	TGTGCCAGCAGCATCAGCAGGACAGGCTATGAAGCTTTCTTT	CASSISRTGYEAFF
TRBV5-1	NA	NA	TRBJ2-5	TGCGCCAGCAGCCACTACAGGGACTACCAAGAGACCCAGTACTTC	CASSHYRDYQETQYF
TRBV28	NA	NA	TRBJ1-5	TGTGCCAGCAGTACAGGGATAGGCAATCAGCCCCAGCATTTT	CASSTGIGNQPQHF
TRBV5-4	NA	NA	TRBJ2-3	TGTGCCAGCAGCTTGTGGCGGTTAGCTAGCACAGATACGCAGTATTTT	CASSLWRLASTDTQYF
TRBV6-1	NA	NA	TRBJ1-1	TGTGCCAGCAGTGAGGGGATATCGCACACTGAAGCTTTCTTT	CASSEGISHTEAFF
TRBV19	NA	TRBD1	TRBJ2-1	TGTGCCAGTAGTATTCGGGGGACAGGGGGCTTCCGCAATGAGCAGTTCTTC	CASSIRGTGGFRNEQFF
TRBV18	NA	TRBD1	TRBJ2-7	TGTGCCAGCTCACCCCACGGACAGGGGGCCCACTACGAGCAGTACTTC	CASSPHGQGAHYEQYF
TRBV10-2	NA	TRBD1	TRBJ2-7	TGCGCCAGCACCTTGGCGCCGGGACAGGAATCGTACGAGCAGTACTTC	CASTLAPGQESYEQYF
TRBV7-9	NA	NA	TRBJ2-5	TGTGCCAGCAGAAAAGCACGCGGGGTTCCACAAGAGACCCAGTACTTC	CASRKARGVPQETQYF
TRBV11-2	NA	TRBD2	TRBJ2-3	TGTGCCAGCAGCATGAGGCGGGAGAATCGCGCAGATACGCAGTATTTT	CASSMRRENRADTQYF
TRBV15	NA	TRBD1	TRBJ2-1	TGTGCCACCAGCCCCCGGGACAGGGGAATTAACAATGAGCAGTTCTTC	CATSPRDRGINNEQFF
TRBV25-1	NA	TRBD2	TRBJ2-3	TGTGCCAGCAGTGAACGAGCGGGAGTCGGTAAAGATACGCAGTATTTT	CASSERAGVGKDTQYF
TRBV19	NA	NA	TRBJ1-5	TGTGCCAGTAGTACGGACAGACAATATCAGCCCCAGCATTTT	CASSTDRQYQPQHF
TRBV21-1	NA	NA	TRBJ2-5	TGTGCCAGCACCCCCAAAGACAGGGGCTCCCTATCTCAAGAGACCCAGTACTTC	CASTPKDRGSLSQETQYF
TRBV6-1	NA	NA	TRBJ2-3	TGTGCCAGCAGTGAATTTGACAGTTCTAGCACAGATACGCAGTATTTT	CASSEFDSSSTDTQYF
TRBV15	NA	TRBD1	TRBJ2-7	TGTGCCACCAGCAGACCCGACAGGGGTCACGAGCAGTACTTC	CATSRPDRGHEQYF
TRBV28	NA	TRBD2	TRBJ2-5	TGTGCCAGCAGTTTCTGGCCTAGCGGGAGGTACCAAGAGACCCAGTACTTC	CASSFWPSGRYQETQYF
TRBV5-6	NA	TRBD1	TRBJ2-2	TGTGCCAGCAGCACAGGACAGGGGGCCGGGGAGCTGTTTTTT	CASSTGQGAGELFF
TRBV25-1	NA	TRBD1	TRBJ1-5	TGTGCCAGCAGTGGAGTAGGACAGGGTAATCAGCCCCAGCATTTT	CASSGVGQGNQPQHF
TRBV11-3	NA	TRBD1	TRBJ2-1	TGTGCCAGCAGCCTCCGGGACAGGGGCGATGAGCAGTTCTTC	CASSLRDRGDEQFF
TRBV23-1	NA	NA	TRBJ2-1	TGCGCCAGCAGGCAAAGCAGCGTCTCGATCTCCTACAATGAGCAGTTCTTC	CASRQSSVSISYNEQFF
TRBV9	NA	TRBD2	TRBJ2-5	TGTGCCAGCAGCGTAGGCCCCCTTACGGGAGGGGAAGAGACCCAGTACTTC	CASSVGPLTGGEETQYF
TRBV6-1	once	TRBD1	TRBJ2-5	TGTGCCAGCAGACAAACCGGGACAGCCCAAGAGACCCAGTACTTC	CASRQTGTAQETQYF
TRBV5-1	NA	NA	TRBJ2-7	TGCGCCAGCAGCCGACCAACGACATCAGGCGTCTACGAGCAGTACTTC	CASSRPTTSGVYEQYF
TRBV2	once	NA	TRBJ1-2	TGTGCCAGCAGAGACGGACTCTATGGCTACACCTTC	CASRDGLYGYTF
TRBV10-1	NA	NA	TRBJ1-5	TGCGCCAGCAGTGAAGGGGTTAATCAGCCCCAGCATTTT	CASSEGVNQPQHF
TRBV6-5	once	NA	TRBJ2-7	TGTGCCAGCAGTTATTCCCCGGCCAGCTCACCCTACGAGCAGTACTTC	CASSYSPASSPYEQYF
TRBV2	NA	NA	TRBJ1-1	TGTGCCAGCACCAGGATCGGGGACACTGAAGCTTTCTTT	CASTRIGDTEAFF
TRBV7-6	NA	NA	TRBJ1-4	TGTGCCAGCAGCTTAGCCGCAGACGGGTCAACAAAAAAACTGTTTTTT	CASSLAADGSTKKLFF
TRBV28	NA	TRBD1	TRBJ1-2	TGTGCCAGCAGTTCTACAGGGGCGGCTGGCTACACCTTC	CASSSTGAAGYTF
TRBV5-4	NA	NA	TRBJ2-2	TGTGCCAGCAGCTTGGAAAGGCACACCGGGGAGCTGTTTTTT	CASSLERHTGELFF
TRBV5-4	NA	TRBD1	TRBJ2-1	TGTGCCAGCAGCTTCGACGGGACAGAGGTGGTAGGTGAGCAGTTCTTC	CASSFDGTEVVGEQFF
TRBV19	NA	NA	TRBJ2-2	TGTGCCAGTTCGAGGGACTTCGCCGGGGAGCTGTTTTTT	CASSRDFAGELFF
TRBV6-4	NA	TRBD1	TRBJ2-2	TGTGCCAGCAGTGTGGGACAGGGGAACACCGGGGAGCTGTTTTTT	CASSVGQGNTGELFF
TRBV9	NA	NA	TRBJ2-7	TGTGCCAGCAGCGTAAAGGACCTCACCTACGAGCAGTACTTC	CASSVKDLTYEQYF
TRBV29-1	NA	TRBD1	TRBJ1-2	TGCAGCGTTGAAGAGCTACAGGGGGGCTATGGCTACACCTTC	CSVEELQGGYGYTF
TRBV6-4	NA	TRBD2	TRBJ2-5	TGTGCCAGCAGCGTACTAGCGGGGGGGACCCAGTACTTC	CASSVLAGGTQYF
TRBV2	NA	TRBD1	TRBJ1-5	TGTGCCAGCAGTCGTACAACCCCGGGACAGCATAGCAATCAGCCCCAGCATTTT	CASSRTTPGQHSNQPQHF
TRBV5-1	NA	NA	TRBJ1-1	TGCGCCAGCAGGCGGGATTCGGACACTGAAGCTTTCTTT	CASRRDSDTEAFF
TRBV7-9	NA	TRBD1	TRBJ2-7	TGTGCCAGCAGAGATACCGGGACAGGAAAGACCTACGAGCAGTACTTC	CASRDTGTGKTYEQYF
TRBV5-6	NA	NA	TRBJ2-5	TGTGCCAGCAGCTTGTTTTTTTTTGAGGGATTACATCAAGAGACCCAGTACTTC	CASSLFFFEGLHQETQYF
TRBV18	NA	NA	TRBJ1-3	TGTGCCAGCTCAACCCTCCGGGCGAGCTCTGGAAACACCATATATTTT	CASSTLRASSGNTIYF
TRBV28	NA	NA	TRBJ1-5	TGTGCCAGCAGTTTTTCGGGAAGCAATCAGCCCCAGCATTTT	CASSFSGSNQPQHF
TRBV5-4	NA	NA	TRBJ2-1	TGTGCCAGCAGCTTCAAGAGCTCCTACAATGAGCAGTTCTTC	CASSFKSSYNEQFF
TRBV21-1	NA	NA	TRBJ1-5	TGTGCCAGCAGCAAAGTACATGAAACTTATAGCAATCAGCCCCAGCATTTT	CASSKVHETYSNQPQHF
TRBV7-2	NA	NA	TRBJ2-7	TGTGCCAGCAGCTTAGTTCCGGGCGAGCAGTACTTC	CASSLVPGEQYF
TRBV27	once	NA	TRBJ1-4	TGTGCCAGCAGTTTATATGGACACCAGGGAGTCTCTCCAACTAATGAAAAACTGTTTTTT	CASSLYGHQGVSPTNEKLFF
TRBV5-1	NA	NA	TRBJ2-5	TGCGCCAGCAGCTTAGACAGAGAGACCCAGTACTTC	CASSLDRETQYF
TRBV19	NA	NA	TRBJ2-7	TGTGCCAGTAGCCCCGCTAGGTTCCGGGAGCAGTACTTC	CASSPARFREQYF
TRBV5-1	NA	NA	TRBJ2-1	TGCGCCAGCAGCTTGTGGGGGAAAACTAGGTTCGATGAGCAGTTCTTC	CASSLWGKTRFDEQFF
TRBV11-2	NA	NA	TRBJ2-1	TGTGCCAGCAGCTTAGTACAGGGCTCCTACAATGAGCAGTTCTTC	CASSLVQGSYNEQFF
TRBV7-2	NA	NA	TRBJ2-7	TGTGCCAGCAGAGTAGATAGCGGAAGCTCCTACGAGCAGTACTTC	CASRVDSGSSYEQYF